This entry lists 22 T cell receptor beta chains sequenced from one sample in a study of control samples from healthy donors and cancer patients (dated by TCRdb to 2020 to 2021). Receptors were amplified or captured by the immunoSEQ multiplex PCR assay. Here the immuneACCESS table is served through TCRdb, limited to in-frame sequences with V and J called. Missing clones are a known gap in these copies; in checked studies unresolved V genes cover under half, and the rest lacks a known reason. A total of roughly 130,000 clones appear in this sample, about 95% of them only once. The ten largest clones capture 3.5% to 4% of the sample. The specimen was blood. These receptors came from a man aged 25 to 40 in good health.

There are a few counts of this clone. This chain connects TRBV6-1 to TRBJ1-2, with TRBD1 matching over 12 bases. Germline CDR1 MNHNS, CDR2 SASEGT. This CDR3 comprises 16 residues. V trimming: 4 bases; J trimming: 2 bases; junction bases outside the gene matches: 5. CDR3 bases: TGTGCCAGCAGTGCCCGGGACAGGGGGCGCAACTATGGCTACACCTTC. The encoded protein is CASSARDRGRNYGYTF.

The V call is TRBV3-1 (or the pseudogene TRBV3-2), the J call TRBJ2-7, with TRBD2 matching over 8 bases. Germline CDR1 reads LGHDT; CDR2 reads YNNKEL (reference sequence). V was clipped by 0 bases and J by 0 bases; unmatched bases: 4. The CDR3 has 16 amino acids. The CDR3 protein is CASSQEGTSGSYEQYF. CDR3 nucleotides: TGTGCCAGCAGCCAAGAGGGTACTAGCGGCTCCTACGAGCAGTACTTC.

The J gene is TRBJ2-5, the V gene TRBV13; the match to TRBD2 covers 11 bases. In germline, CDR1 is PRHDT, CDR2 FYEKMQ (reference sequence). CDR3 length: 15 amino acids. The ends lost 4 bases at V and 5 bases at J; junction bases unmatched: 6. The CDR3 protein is CASSWLAGGRETQYF. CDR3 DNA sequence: TGTGCCAGCAGCTGGCTAGCGGGGGGCAGGGAGACCCAGTACTTC.

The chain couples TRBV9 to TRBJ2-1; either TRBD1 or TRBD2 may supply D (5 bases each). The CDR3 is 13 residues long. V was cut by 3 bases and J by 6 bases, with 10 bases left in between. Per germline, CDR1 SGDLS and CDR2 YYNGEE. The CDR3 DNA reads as TGTGCCAGCAGCGCCGGGGCCTCCAATGAGCAGTTCTTC. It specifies CASSAGASNEQFF.

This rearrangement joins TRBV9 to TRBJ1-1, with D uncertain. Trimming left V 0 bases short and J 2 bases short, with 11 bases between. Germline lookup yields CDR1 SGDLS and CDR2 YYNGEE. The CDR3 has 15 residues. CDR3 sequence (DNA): TGTGCCAGCAGCGTAGGTTCCGTACTTAACACTGAAGCTTTCTTT. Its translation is CASSVGSVLNTEAFF. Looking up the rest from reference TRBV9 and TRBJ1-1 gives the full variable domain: DSGVTQTPKHLITATGQRVTLRCSPRSGDLSVYWYQQSLDQGLQFLIQYYNGEERAKGNILERFSAQQFPDLHSELNLSSLELGDSALYFCASSVGSVLNTEAFFGQGTRLTVV.

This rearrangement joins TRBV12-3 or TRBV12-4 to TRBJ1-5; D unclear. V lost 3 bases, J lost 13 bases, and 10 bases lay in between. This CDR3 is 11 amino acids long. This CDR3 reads CASSFGGQQHF. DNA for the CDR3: TGTGCCAGCAGTTTCGGTGGTCAACAGCATTTT.

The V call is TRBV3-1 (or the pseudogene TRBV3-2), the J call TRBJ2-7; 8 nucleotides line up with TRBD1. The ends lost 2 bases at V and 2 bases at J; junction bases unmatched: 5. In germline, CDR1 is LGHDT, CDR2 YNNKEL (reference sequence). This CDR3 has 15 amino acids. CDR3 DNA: TGTGCCAGCAGCCAATCATTACAGGGGGCCTACGAGCAGTACTTC. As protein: CASSQSLQGAYEQYF.

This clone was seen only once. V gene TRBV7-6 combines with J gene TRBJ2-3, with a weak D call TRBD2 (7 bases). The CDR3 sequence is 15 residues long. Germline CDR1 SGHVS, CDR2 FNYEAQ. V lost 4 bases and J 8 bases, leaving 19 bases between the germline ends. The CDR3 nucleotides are TGTGCCAGCAGCTCGGGGCGGGGGCCCTGGGGTACGCAGTATTTT. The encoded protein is CASSSGRGPWGTQYF.

CDR3 nucleotides: TGTGCCACCAGTGATTTCCGGGCGGGTTCCTACAATGAGCAGTTCTTC. It specifies CATSDFRAGSYNEQFF. The chain carries TRBV24-1 and TRBJ2-1; D might be TRBD2 (5 bases). The ends were cut back, 1 base at V and 1 base at J, with 10 bases in the middle. The CDR3 has 16 residues. CDR1 and CDR2 (germline): KGHDR, SFDVKD.

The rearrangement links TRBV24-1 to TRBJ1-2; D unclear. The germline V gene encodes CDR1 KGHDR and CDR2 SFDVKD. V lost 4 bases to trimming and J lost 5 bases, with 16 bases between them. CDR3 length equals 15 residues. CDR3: CATSDPTSVGYGYTF. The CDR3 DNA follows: TGTGCCACCAGTGACCCCACGTCCGTGGGGTATGGCTACACCTTC.

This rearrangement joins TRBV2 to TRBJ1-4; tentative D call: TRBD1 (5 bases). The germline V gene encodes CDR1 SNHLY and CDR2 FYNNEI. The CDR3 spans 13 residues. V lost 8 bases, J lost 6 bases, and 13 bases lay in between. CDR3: CASDTLGDEKLFF. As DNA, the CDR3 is TGTGCCAGCGATACCCTGGGGGATGAAAAACTGTTTTTT.

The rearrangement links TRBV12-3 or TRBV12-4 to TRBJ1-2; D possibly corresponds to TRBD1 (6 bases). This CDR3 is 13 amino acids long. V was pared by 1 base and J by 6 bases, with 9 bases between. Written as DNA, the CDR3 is TGTGCCAGCAGTTTAGGCAGGGGAAATGGCTACACCTTC. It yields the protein CASSLGRGNGYTF.

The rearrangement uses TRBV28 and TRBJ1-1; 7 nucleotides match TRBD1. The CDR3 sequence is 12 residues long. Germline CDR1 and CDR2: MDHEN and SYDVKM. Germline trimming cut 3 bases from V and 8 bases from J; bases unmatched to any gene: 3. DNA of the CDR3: TGTGCCAGCAGTTTGCTACAGGGGGAAGCTTTCTTT. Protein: CASSLLQGEAFF.

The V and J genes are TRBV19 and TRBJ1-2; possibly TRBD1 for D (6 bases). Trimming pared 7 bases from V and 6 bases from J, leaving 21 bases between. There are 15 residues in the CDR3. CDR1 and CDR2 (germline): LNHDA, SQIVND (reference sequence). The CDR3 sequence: CASTRGIGQMHGYTF. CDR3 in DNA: TGTGCCAGTACACGGGGGATCGGACAGATGCATGGCTACACCTTC.

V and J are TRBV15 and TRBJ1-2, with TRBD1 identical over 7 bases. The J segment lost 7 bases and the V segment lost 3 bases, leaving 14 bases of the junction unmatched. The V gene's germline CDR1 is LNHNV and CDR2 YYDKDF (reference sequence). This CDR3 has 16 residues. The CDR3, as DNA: TGTGCCACCAGCAGGTTCCCTGTCCCCGGGACAGCTGGCTACACCTTC. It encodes CATSRFPVPGTAGYTF. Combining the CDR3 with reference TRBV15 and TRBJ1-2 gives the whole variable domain DAMVIQNPRYQVTQFGKPVTLSCSQTLNHNVMYWYQQKSSQAPKLLFHYYDKDFNNEADTPDNFQSRRPNTSFCFLDIRSPGLGDTAMYLCATSRFPVPGTAGYTFGSGTRLTVV.

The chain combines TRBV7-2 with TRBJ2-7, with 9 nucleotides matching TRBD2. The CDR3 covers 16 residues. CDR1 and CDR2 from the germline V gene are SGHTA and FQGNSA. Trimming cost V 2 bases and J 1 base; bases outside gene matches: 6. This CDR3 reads CASSLIAGVASYEQYF. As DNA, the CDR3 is TGTGCCAGCAGCTTAATAGCGGGGGTGGCTTCCTACGAGCAGTACTTC.

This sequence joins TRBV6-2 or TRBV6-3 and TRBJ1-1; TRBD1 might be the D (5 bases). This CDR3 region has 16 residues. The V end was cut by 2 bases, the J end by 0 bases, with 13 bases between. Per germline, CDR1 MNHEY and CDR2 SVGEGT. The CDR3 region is CASSYPRQTMNTEAFF. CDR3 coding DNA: TGTGCCAGCAGTTACCCGAGACAGACTATGAACACTGAAGCTTTCTTT.

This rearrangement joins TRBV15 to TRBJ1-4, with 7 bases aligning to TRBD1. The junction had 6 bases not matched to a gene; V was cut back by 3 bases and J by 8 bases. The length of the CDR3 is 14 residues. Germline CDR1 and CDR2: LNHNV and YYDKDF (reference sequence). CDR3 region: CATSSQGVGEKLFF. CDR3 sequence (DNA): TGTGCCACCAGCAGCCAGGGGGTCGGGGAAAAACTGTTTTTT. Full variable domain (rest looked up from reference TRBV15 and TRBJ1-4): DAMVIQNPRYQVTQFGKPVTLSCSQTLNHNVMYWYQQKSSQAPKLLFHYYDKDFNNEADTPDNFQSRRPNTSFCFLDIRSPGLGDTAMYLCATSSQGVGEKLFFGSGTQLSVL.

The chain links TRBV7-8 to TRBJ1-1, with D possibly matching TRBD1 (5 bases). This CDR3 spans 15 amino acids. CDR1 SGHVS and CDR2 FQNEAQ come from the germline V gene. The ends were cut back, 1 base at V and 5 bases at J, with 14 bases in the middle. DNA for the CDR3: TGTGCCAGCAGCTTAGTCGGAGAGGGGATTACTGAAGCTTTCTTT. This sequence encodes CASSLVGEGITEAFF. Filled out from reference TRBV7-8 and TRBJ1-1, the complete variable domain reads GAGVSQSPRYKVAKRGQDVALRCDPISGHVSLFWYQQALGQGPEFLTYFQNEAQLDKSGLPSDRFFAERPEGSVSTLKIQRTQQEDSAVYLCASSLVGEGITEAFFGQGTRLTVV.

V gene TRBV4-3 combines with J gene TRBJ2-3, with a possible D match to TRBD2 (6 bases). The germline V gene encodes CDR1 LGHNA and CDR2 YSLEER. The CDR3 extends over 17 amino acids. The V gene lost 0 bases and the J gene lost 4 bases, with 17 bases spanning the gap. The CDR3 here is CASSQEFAVGGPDTQYF. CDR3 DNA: TGCGCCAGCAGCCAAGAGTTTGCCGTCGGGGGTCCAGATACGCAGTATTTT.

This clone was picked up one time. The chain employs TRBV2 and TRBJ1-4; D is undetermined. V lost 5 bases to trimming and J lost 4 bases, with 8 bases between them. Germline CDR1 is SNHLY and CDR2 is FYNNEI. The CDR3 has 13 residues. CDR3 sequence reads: CASSRRNNEKLFF. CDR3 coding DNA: TGTGCCAGCAGTCGACGGAATAATGAAAAACTGTTTTTT.

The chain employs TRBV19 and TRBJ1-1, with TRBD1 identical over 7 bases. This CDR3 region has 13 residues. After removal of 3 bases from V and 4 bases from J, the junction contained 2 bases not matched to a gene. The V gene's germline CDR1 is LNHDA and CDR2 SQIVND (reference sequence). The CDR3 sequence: CASSIEGATEAFF. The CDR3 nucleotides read TGTGCCAGTAGTATTGAGGGGGCCACTGAAGCTTTCTTT.